In its sample, the clone carrying this T cell receptor (beta chain) was seen a few times. What it binds is unknown. Time point noted: 2014-2015 season, pre-vaccination. Donors were community-dwelling with no influenza vaccine in the prior 6 months. Sorted cTfh were non-naive CD4+CXCR5+PD-1+, either ICOS+CD38+ or ICOS-CD38-. The sample comes from a study of follicular helper T cells after annual influenza vaccination. Study-wide results and caveats: Successive annual vaccinations recalled a recurrent oligoclonal ICOS+CD38+ cTfh response with influenza-specific clonotypes.

Only in-frame clones appear in the TCRdb table, and some are missing; sequencing was by immunoSEQ multiplex PCR. This sample has about 27,000 clones; approximately 81% occur once, and the top ten carry roughly 1.2%. CDR3 size: 13 residues. CDR1 and CDR2 from the germline V gene are MNHNS and SASEGT. The V end lost 8 bases, the J end lost 7 bases, and 17 bases lay between the germline ends. The chain carries TRBV6-1 and TRBJ1-2; the D gene is possibly TRBD1 (5 bases). This clonotype originated in an adult who received the influenza vaccine. The sequencing here drew on CXCR5+ CD38- circulating T follicular helper cells from blood, taken on the day of influenza vaccination. Sample subset: circulating Tfh, non-naive CD4+CXCR5+PD-1+ (ICOS+CD38+ or ICOS-CD38-). The CDR3 region has the DNA TGTGCCAGCGCCCTGGGGGGGTCGAGTGGCTACACCTTC. Its translation: CASALGGSSGYTF.